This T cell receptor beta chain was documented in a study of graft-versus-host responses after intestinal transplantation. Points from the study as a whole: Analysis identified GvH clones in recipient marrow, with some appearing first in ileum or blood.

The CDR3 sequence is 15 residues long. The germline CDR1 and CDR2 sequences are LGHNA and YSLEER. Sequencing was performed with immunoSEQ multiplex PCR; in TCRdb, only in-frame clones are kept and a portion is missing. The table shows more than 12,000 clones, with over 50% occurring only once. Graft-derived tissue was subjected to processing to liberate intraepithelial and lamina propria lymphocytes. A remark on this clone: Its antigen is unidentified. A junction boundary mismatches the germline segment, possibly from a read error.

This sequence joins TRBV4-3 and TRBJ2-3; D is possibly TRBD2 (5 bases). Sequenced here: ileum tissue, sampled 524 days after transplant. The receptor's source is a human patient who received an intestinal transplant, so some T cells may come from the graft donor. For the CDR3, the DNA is TGCGCCAGTAGCCTAGCCTGGATTATCACAGATACGCAGTATTTT. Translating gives CASSLAWIITDTQYF.